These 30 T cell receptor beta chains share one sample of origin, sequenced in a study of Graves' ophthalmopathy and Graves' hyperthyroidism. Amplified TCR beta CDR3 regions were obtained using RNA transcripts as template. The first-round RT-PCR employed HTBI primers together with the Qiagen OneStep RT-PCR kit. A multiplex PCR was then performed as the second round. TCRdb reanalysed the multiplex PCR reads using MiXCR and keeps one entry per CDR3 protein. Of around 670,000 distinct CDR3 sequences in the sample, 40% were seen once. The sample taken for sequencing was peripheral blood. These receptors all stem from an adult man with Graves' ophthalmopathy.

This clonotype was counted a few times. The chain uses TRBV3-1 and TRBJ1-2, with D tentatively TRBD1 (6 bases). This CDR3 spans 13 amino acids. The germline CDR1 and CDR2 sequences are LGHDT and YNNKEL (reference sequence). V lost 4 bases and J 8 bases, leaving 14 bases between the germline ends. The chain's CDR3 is CASSRTAGEGYTF. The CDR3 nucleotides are TGTGCCAGCAGCCGGACAGCCGGGGAGGGCTACACCTTC.

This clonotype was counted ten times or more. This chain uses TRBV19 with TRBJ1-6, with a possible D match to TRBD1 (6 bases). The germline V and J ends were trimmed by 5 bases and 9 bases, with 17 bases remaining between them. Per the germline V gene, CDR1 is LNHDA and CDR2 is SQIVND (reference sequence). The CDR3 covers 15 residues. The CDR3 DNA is TGTGCCAGTAGTTCGGACAGCTTTCCAAGTTCACCCCTCCACTTT. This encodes CASSSDSFPSSPLHF.

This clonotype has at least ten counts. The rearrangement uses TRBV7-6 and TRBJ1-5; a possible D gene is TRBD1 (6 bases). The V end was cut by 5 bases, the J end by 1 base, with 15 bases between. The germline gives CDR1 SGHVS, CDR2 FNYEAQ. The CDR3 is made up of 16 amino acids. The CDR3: CASSPSGVQSNQPQHF. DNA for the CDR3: TGTGCCAGCAGCCCTTCAGGGGTTCAGAGCAATCAGCCCCAGCATTTT.

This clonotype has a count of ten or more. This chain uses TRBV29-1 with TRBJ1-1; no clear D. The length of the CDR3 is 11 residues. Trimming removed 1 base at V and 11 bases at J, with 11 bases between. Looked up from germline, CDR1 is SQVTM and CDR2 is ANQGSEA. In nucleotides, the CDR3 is TGCAGCGTTGAAGTTATCGGTGGGGCTTTCTTT. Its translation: CSVEVIGGAFF. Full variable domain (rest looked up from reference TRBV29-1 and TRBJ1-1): SAVISQKPSRDICQRGTSLTIQCQVDSQVTMMFWYRQQPGQSLTLIATANQGSEATYESGFVIDKFPISRPNLTFSTLTVSNMSPEDSSIYLCSVEVIGGAFFGQGTRLTVV.

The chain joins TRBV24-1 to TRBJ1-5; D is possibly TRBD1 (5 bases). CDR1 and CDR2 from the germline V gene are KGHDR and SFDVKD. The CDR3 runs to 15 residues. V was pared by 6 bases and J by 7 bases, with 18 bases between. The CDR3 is CATSSKGRGGQPQHF. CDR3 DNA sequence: TGTGCCACCAGTAGTAAGGGACGGGGCGGCCAGCCCCAGCATTTT.

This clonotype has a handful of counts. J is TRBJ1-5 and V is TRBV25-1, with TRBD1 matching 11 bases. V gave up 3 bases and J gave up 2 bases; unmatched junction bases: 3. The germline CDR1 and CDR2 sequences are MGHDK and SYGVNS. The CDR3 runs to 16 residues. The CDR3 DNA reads TGTGCCAGCAGTGAGGACAGGGGGCGCGGCAATCAGCCCCAGCATTTT. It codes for CASSEDRGRGNQPQHF.

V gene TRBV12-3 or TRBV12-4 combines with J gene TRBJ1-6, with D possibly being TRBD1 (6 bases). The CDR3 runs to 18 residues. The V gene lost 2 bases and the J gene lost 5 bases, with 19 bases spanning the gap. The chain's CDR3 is CASSLIRLGQHNNSPLHF. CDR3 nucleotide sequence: TGTGCCAGCAGTTTAATCCGGTTAGGACAGCATAATAATTCACCCCTCCACTTT.

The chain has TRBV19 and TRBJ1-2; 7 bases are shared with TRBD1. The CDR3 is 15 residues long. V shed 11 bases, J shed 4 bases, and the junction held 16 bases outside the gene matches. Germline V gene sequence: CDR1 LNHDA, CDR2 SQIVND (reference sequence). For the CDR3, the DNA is TGTGCCTGGGACTCACCCAGGGGGGGACGCTATGGCTACACCTTC. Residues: CAWDSPRGGRYGYTF.

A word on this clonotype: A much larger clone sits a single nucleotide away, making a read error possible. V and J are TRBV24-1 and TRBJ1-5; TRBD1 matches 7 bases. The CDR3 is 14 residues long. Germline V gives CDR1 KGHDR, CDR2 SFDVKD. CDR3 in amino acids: CASGRGGGNQPQLF. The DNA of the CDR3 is TGTGCCAGCGGGAGAGGAGGGGGCAATCAGCCCCAGCTTTTT.

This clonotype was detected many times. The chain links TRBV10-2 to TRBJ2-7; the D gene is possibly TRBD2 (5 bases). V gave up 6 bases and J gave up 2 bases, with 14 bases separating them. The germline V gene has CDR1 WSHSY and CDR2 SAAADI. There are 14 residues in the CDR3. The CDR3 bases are TGCGCCAGCAGCAACCTCGGGATAACCTACGAGCAGTACTTC. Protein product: CASSNLGITYEQYF.

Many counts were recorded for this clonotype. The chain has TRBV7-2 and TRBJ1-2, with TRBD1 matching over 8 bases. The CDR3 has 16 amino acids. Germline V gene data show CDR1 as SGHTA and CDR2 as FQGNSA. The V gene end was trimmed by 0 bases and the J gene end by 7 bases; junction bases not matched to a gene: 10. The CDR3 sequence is CASSLARPGQVAGYTF. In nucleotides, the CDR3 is TGTGCCAGCAGCTTAGCTAGACCGGGACAGGTAGCTGGCTACACCTTC.

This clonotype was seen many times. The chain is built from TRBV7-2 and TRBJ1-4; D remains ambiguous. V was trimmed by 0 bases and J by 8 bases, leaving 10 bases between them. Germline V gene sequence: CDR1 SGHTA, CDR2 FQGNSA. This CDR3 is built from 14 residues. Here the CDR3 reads CASSLARSNEKLFF. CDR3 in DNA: TGTGCCAGCAGCTTAGCGAGGAGTAACGAAAAACTGTTTTTT.

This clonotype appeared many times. This CDR3 reads CSALTGHNYGYTF. CDR3 DNA: TGCAGCGCCTTGACAGGACATAACTATGGCTACACCTTC. The chain joins TRBV29-1 to TRBJ1-2; D possibly corresponds to TRBD1 (6 bases). From germline, CDR1 is SQVTM and CDR2 ANQGSEA. Trimming took 7 bases from V and 1 from J, leaving 13 bases between them. The CDR3 has 13 residues. The full variable domain, completed using reference TRBV29-1 and TRBJ1-2, is SAVISQKPSRDICQRGTSLTIQCQVDSQVTMMFWYRQQPGQSLTLIATANQGSEATYESGFVIDKFPISRPNLTFSTLTVSNMSPEDSSIYLCSALTGHNYGYTFGSGTRLTVV.

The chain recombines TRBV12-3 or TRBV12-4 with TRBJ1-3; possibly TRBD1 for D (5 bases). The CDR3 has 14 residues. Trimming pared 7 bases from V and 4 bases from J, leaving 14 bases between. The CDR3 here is CASILGGEGNTIYF. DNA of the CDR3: TGTGCCAGCATCCTCGGAGGGGAAGGAAACACCATATATTTT.

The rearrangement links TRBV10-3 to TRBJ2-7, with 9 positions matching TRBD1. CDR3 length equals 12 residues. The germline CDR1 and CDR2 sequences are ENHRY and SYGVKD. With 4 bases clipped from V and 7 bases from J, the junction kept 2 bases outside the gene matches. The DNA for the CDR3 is TGTGCCATCAGTGCGGGACAGGGTGAGCAGTACTTC. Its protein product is CAISAGQGEQYF.

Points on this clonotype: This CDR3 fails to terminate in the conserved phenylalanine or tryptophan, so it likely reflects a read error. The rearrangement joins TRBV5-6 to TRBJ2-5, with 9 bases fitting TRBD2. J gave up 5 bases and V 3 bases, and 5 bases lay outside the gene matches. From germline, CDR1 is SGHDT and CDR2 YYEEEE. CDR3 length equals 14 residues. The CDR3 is CASSWGTSYETQYL. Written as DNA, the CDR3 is TGTGCCAGCAGCTGGGGGACTAGCTACGAGACCCAGTACTTA.

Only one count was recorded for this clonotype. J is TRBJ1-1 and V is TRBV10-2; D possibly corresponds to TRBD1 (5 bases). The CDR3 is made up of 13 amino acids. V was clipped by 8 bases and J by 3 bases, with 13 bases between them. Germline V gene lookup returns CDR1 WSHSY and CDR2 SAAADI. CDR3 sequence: CASGMGGDTEAFF. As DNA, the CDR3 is TGCGCCAGCGGCATGGGAGGGGACACTGAAGCTTTCTTT.

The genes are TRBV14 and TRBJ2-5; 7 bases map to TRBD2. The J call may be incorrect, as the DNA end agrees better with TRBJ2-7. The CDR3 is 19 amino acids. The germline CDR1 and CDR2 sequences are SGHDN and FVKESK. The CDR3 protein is CASSQDGAGLWGGAYEQYF. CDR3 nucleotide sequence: TGTGCCAGCAGCCAAGACGGCGCGGGGCTTTGGGGGGGGGCCTACGAGCAGTACTTC.

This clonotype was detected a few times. Here the CDR3 DNA reads TGTGCCAGCAGCCAAGATTTAGGGGGCGGCATGCGGGGCTACACCTTC. This gives the protein CASSQDLGGGMRGYTF. This rearrangement joins TRBV7-9 to TRBJ1-2; TRBD1 agrees at 7 bases. CDR1 and CDR2 from the germline V gene are SEHNR and FQNEAQ (reference sequence). The trim removed 5 bases at V and 8 bases at J, leaving 17 bases unmatched. The CDR3 has 16 residues.

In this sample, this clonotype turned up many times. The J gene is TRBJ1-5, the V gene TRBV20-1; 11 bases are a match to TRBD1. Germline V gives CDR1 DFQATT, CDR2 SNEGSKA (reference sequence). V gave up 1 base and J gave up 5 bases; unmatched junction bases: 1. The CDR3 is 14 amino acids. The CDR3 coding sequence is TGCAGTGCTAGAGGGACAGGGGGCGATCAGCCCCAGCATTTT. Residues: CSARGTGGDQPQHF.

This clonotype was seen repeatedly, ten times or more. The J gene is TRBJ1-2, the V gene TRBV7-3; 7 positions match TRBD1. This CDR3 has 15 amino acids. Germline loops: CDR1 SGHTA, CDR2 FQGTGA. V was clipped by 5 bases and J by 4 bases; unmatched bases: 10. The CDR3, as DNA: TGTGCCAGCAGCCCTAACAGGGGAAATTGCTATGGCTACACCTTC. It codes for CASSPNRGNCYGYTF.

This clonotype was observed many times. This chain's CDR3 is CASSESMGLEQYF. The CDR3 DNA is TGTGCCAGCAGTGAGAGTATGGGTCTCGAGCAGTACTTC. The rearrangement joins TRBV2 to TRBJ2-7, with D unresolved. V lost 3 bases and J 6 bases, leaving 12 bases between the germline ends. The germline V gene has CDR1 SNHLY and CDR2 FYNNEI. The CDR3 has 13 amino acids.

The DNA for the CDR3 is TGTGCCAGCAGCTTCGGGGGGGGAATACAAGAGACCCAGTACTTC. This encodes CASSFGGGIQETQYF. This chain links TRBV7-2 with TRBJ2-5, with 8 bases fitting TRBD2. Germline CDR1 SGHTA, CDR2 FQGNSA. The CDR3 contains 15 residues. With V trimmed by 3 bases and J by 2 bases, 5 bases remained unmatched.

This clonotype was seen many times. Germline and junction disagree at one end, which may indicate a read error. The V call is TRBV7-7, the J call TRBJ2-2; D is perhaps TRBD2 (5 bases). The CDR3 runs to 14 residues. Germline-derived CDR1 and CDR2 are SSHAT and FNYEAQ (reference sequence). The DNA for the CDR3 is TGTGCTAGCAGCTTATCCCACGGGGCCGGGGAGCTGTTTTTT. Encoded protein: CASSLSHGAGELFF.

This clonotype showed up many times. The CDR3 DNA reads as TGCGCCAGCAGCCAAGCTCTCGGGCCCTACGAGCAGTACTTC. This codes for CASSQALGPYEQYF. This chain connects TRBV4-3 to TRBJ2-7; D is unclear. From germline, CDR1 is LGHNA and CDR2 YSLEER. Between the trimmed V and J ends, which lost 1 base and 2 bases, there was a span of 9 bases. The CDR3 length is 14 residues.

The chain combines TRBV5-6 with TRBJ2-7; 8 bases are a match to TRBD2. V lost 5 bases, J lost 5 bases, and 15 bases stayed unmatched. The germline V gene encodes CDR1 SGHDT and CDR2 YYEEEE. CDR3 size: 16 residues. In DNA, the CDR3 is TGTGCCAGCAGGAGCTGGGGCGCGGGGGGTGCCAACGAGCAGTACTTC. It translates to CASRSWGAGGANEQYF.

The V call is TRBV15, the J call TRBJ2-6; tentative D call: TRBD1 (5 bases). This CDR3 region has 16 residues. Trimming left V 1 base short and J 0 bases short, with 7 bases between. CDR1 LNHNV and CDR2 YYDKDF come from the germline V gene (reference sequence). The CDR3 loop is CATSRVRASGANVLTF. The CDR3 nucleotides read TGTGCCACCAGCAGAGTCAGGGCCTCTGGGGCCAACGTCCTGACTTTC.

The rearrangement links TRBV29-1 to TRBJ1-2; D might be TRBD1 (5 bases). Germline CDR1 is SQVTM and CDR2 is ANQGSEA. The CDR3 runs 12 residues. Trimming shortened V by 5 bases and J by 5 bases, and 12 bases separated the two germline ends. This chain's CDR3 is CSVNGGGYGYTF. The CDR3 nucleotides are TGCAGCGTTAACGGGGGAGGATATGGCTACACCTTC.

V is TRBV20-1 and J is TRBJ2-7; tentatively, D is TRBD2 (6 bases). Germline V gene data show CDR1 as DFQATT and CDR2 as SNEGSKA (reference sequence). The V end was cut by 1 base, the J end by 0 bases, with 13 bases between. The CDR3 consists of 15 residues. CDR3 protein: CSARGPGTGSYEQYF. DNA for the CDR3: TGCAGTGCTAGAGGACCCGGGACTGGCTCCTACGAGCAGTACTTC.

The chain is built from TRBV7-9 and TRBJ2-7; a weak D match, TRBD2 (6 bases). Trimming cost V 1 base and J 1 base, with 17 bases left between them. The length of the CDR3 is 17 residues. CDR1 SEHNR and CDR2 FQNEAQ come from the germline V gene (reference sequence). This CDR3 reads CASSLDRSGVVSYEQYF. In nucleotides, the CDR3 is TGTGCCAGCAGCTTAGATCGGTCGGGGGTAGTGTCCTACGAGCAGTACTTC.